This T cell receptor beta chain was found in a study of T cells in Graves' hyperthyroidism and ophthalmopathy. The CDR3 contains 16 residues. Germline V gene sequence: CDR1 SNHLY, CDR2 FYNNEI. V dropped 3 bases and J dropped 1; count of bases not matched to a gene: 7. This clonotype came up many times. It was RNA transcripts that yielded the amplified TCR beta CDR3 regions. Primed by the HTBI set, a first-round RT-PCR was run on the TCR CDR3. TCRdb re-analysed the multiplex PCR reads in MiXCR, keeping a single row per CDR3 protein. The data contain some 740,000 distinct CDR3 sequences, 14% of them seen just once; the ten biggest clones take up about a tenth.

This clonotype originated in a woman aged 18-35 years with Graves' hyperthyroidism. The chain carries TRBV2 and TRBJ1-1, with 8 bases identical to TRBD1. The sample comprised blood. CDR3: CASSDQGARRNTEAFF. CDR3 nucleotides: TGTGCCAGCAGTGACCAGGGGGCGCGGAGGAACACTGAAGCTTTCTTT. The variable domain in full, completed from reference TRBV2 and TRBJ1-1, reads EPEVTQTPSHQVTQMGQEVILRCVPISNHLYFYWYRQILGQKVEFLVSFYNNEISEKSEIFDDQFSVERPDGSNFTLKIRSTKLEDSAMYFCASSDQGARRNTEAFFGQGTRLTVV.